This entry concerns a single T cell receptor beta chain. Measured with immunoSEQ multiplex PCR; TCRdb has only the in-frame clones, and not every one. The sample records around 13,000 clones, 70% to 90% being singletons. The sample originates from a study of T cell changes during pregnancy in multiple sclerosis. Germline V gives CDR1 LGHNT, CDR2 FRNRAP. There are 14 residues in the CDR3. The V and J ends lost 5 bases and 3 bases, in that order; junction bases with no gene match: 7. The rearrangement uses TRBV12-5 and TRBJ2-7, with TRBD2 matching 7 bases. The sample was CD8+ T cells from peripheral blood mononuclear cells, taken in the second trimester of pregnancy. This sequence originates from a female donor in good health, enrolled as a control in a pregnancy study. The CDR3, as DNA: TGTGCTAGTGGTCCCCGGGACTACGTCTACGAGCAGTACTTC. It translates to CASGPRDYVYEQYF.